This section outlines one T cell receptor beta chain sequence together with its context. Its antigen is not known. The data are from a study of shared clonotypes between healthy human individuals. Findings of the study overall: The donor pool, a small one, limited the genetic and exposure-history diversity represented.

Germline CDR1 reads MDHEN; CDR2 reads SYDVKM. Trimming pared 7 bases from V and 2 bases from J, leaving 15 bases between. The CDR3 covers 14 residues. Sequencing was performed with immunoSEQ multiplex PCR; in TCRdb, only in-frame clones are kept and a portion is missing. This table has approximately 2,300,000 clones, roughly 90% appearing once. The rearrangement joins TRBV28 to TRBJ2-7; the D gene is possibly TRBD1 (6 bases). This receptor was taken from a man aged 18 to 30 in good health. Some clones in this sample may be carry-over from other donors' samples. The sample consisted of naive CD4+ T cells from PBMCs. As to subset: CD45RA+ positively selected. This CDR3 reads CASTRQQGPYEQYF. For the CDR3, the DNA is TGTGCCAGCACCAGGCAACAGGGCCCCTACGAGCAGTACTTC.